This T cell receptor beta chain appears in the sequencing data of a study of T-cell reconstitution after alpha-beta-depleted transplantation in children. Findings and limits, study-wide: Approximately two months post-transplant, alpha-beta T cells reportedly originated from several hundred expanded graft clones. T-cell numbers and diversity one year post-transplant derived largely from freshly generated T cells.

This CDR3 spans 16 amino acids. The germline V gene encodes CDR1 MGHRA and CDR2 YSYEKL. Trimming took 4 bases from V and 0 from J; bases not matched to a gene: 6. For TCRbeta, the library was prepared with unique molecular identifiers. Via MiXCR, TCRdb re-called the PCR reads, giving one row per CDR3 protein. The sample lists about 420,000 distinct CDR3 sequences; 15% to 20% were seen once. Concerning this clonotype itself: What it binds is not known.

The source is a boy younger than two who had a stem cell transplant for Wiskott-Aldrich syndrome, so the T cells may come from the graft donor. The sequencing used PBMCs, mostly from graft donor cells, collected 360 days after TCRalphabeta/CD19-depleted stem cell transplant. V gene TRBV4-1 combines with J gene TRBJ1-5; TRBD1 aligns across 7 bases. This chain's CDR3 is CASSPGGGFSNQPQHF. The CDR3, as DNA: TGCGCCAGCAGCCCCGGAGGGGGCTTTAGCAATCAGCCCCAGCATTTT.